Following are 19 T cell receptor beta chains from one sample sequenced in a study of blood T cell repertoires in COVID-19. Repertoires were generated with immunoSEQ multiplex PCR, while TCRdb's copy carries only in-frame clones and drops some. The sample has 200,000 to 250,000 clones; about nine tenths are singletons. The sample was peripheral blood. These TCRs come from a woman aged 55 to 70 with acute or convalescent COVID-19.

The gene calls are TRBV6-6 and TRBJ2-7; TRBD1 aligns across 9 bases. The CDR3 is 15 residues long. With V trimmed by 4 bases and J by 2 bases, 6 bases remained unmatched. CDR1 is MNHNY and CDR2 is SVGAGI in the germline V gene (reference sequence). CDR3 bases: TGTGCCAGCAGTTTCGGACAGGGGCGAACCTACGAGCAGTACTTC. Translated: CASSFGQGRTYEQYF.

The chain uses TRBV29-1 and TRBJ1-2; TRBD1 might be the D (6 bases). Germline CDR1 and CDR2: SQVTM and ANQGSEA. V dropped 7 bases and J dropped 4 bases, with 16 bases sitting between them. CDR3 length: 13 amino acids. The CDR3, as DNA: TGCAGCGCCTCGGACAGTTCGATCTATGGCTACACCTTC. It is translated as CSASDSSIYGYTF.

Worth noting for this clone: Different DNA sequences within this sample yield the same CDR3. The chain has TRBV18 and TRBJ2-2, with 8 nucleotides matching TRBD1. The V segment lost 3 bases and the J segment 1 base; nucleotides outside the gene matches: 1. The CDR3 is 15 residues long. The germline V gene has CDR1 KGHSH and CDR2 LQKENI. The CDR3 region is CASSPGTGNTGELFF. CDR3 sequence (DNA): TGTGCCAGCTCACCCGGGACAGGGAACACCGGGGAGCTGTTTTTT.

The V and J genes are TRBV28 and TRBJ1-5, with 8 bases fitting TRBD1. Germline loops: CDR1 MDHEN, CDR2 SYDVKM. The CDR3 is 19 amino acids. After removal of 3 bases from V and 6 bases from J, the junction contained 19 bases not matched to a gene. In nucleotides, the CDR3 is TGTGCCAGCAGTTTTAGTCCAGGGGGCGATTTTTATATCGTTCAGCCCCAGCATTTT. This translates into CASSFSPGGDFYIVQPQHF. The full variable domain, with the rest looked up from reference TRBV28 and TRBJ1-5, is DVKVTQSSRYLVKRTGEKVFLECVQDMDHENMFWYRQDPGLGLRLIYFSYDVKMKEKGDIPEGYSVSREKKERFSLILESASTNQTSMYLCASSFSPGGDFYIVQPQHFGDGTRLSIL.

The sample holds a few counts of this clone. V is TRBV5-5 and J is TRBJ2-7; TRBD2 might be the D (6 bases). V was clipped by 4 bases and J by 1 base, with 12 bases between them. CDR1 and CDR2 (germline): SGHKS, YYEKEE (reference sequence). CDR3 length: 14 residues. The DNA of the CDR3 is TGTGCCAGCAGCCCCCCAGGGAGGTCCTACGAGCAGTACTTC. This sequence encodes CASSPPGRSYEQYF.

The chain is built from TRBV19 and TRBJ1-2, with 7 bases fitting TRBD1. CDR1 LNHDA and CDR2 SQIVND come from the germline V gene (reference sequence). With 7 bases clipped from V and 1 base from J, the junction kept 12 bases outside the gene matches. The CDR3 is made up of 16 amino acids. This CDR3 is CASTKPGTEINYGYTF. In nucleotides, the CDR3 is TGTGCCAGTACAAAACCCGGGACAGAAATTAACTATGGCTACACCTTC.

The chain has TRBV19 and TRBJ1-1, with a tentative D call TRBD1 (5 bases). This CDR3 has 13 amino acids. V was cut by 7 bases and J by 0 bases, with 9 bases left in between. Germline V gene data show CDR1 as LNHDA and CDR2 as SQIVND (reference sequence). The CDR3 nucleotides are TGTGCCAGTATCGGCAGGGTGAACACTGAAGCTTTCTTT. It codes for CASIGRVNTEAFF.

V and J are TRBV6-5 and TRBJ2-1; 8 bases match TRBD2. Trimming removed 2 bases from V and 7 bases from J; junction bases left unmatched: 4. Germline V gene sequence: CDR1 MNHEY, CDR2 SVGAGI. This CDR3 is built from 14 residues. The CDR3 DNA reads as TGTGCCAGCAGTTACACTAGCGGTCTGAATGAGCAGTTCTTC. Its translation is CASSYTSGLNEQFF.

The rearrangement joins TRBV10-1 to TRBJ2-5, with 11 bases aligning to TRBD2. Germline assignment: CDR1 WNHNN and CDR2 SYGVQD (reference sequence). V shed 2 bases, J shed 2 bases, and the junction held 4 bases outside the gene matches. The CDR3 has 16 amino acids. The CDR3 region is CASSELASGGQETQYF. In DNA, the CDR3 is TGCGCCAGCAGTGAGCTGGCTAGCGGGGGGCAAGAGACCCAGTACTTC.

The V gene is TRBV7-2, the J gene TRBJ2-3, with 8 bases matching TRBD1. V lost 5 bases, J lost 7 bases, and 8 bases stayed unmatched. The germline gives CDR1 SGHTA, CDR2 FQGNSA. The CDR3 length is 14 residues. The CDR3 here is CASSLDRGRNTQYF. In DNA, the CDR3 is TGTGCCAGCAGCCTTGACAGGGGTAGGAATACGCAGTATTTT.

The chain links TRBV6-5 to TRBJ1-2, with D perhaps matching TRBD1 (6 bases). The germline gives CDR1 MNHEY, CDR2 SVGAGI. This CDR3 comprises 14 residues. V lost 2 bases, J lost 3 bases, and 10 bases lay in between. In nucleotides, the CDR3 is TGTGCCAGCAGTTACAAGGGGGGGTACTATGGCTACACCTTC. Encoded protein: CASSYKGGYYGYTF.

The V and J genes are TRBV28 and TRBJ1-6; 7 nucleotides line up with TRBD1. Germline V gene sequence: CDR1 MDHEN, CDR2 SYDVKM. The CDR3 sequence is 22 residues long. V gave up 3 bases and J gave up 7 bases; unmatched junction bases: 27. The CDR3 nucleotides are TGTGCCAGCAGTTTCCTCTTCCCCGCCGGGACAGAACTCCGCACAGGAAATTCACCCCTCCACTTT. It encodes CASSFLFPAGTELRTGNSPLHF.

This chain joins TRBV19 and TRBJ2-7; 14 positions match TRBD2. The germline V gene has CDR1 LNHDA and CDR2 SQIVND (reference sequence). V shed 4 bases and J 2 bases; nucleotides not matched to a gene: 7. CDR3 length: 17 amino acids. DNA for the CDR3: TGTGCCAGTAGTAAGACTAGCGGGAGGGCTTGGCCCTACGAGCAGTACTTC. It is translated as CASSKTSGRAWPYEQYF. Full variable domain (outside the CDR3, taken from reference TRBV19 and TRBJ2-7): DGGITQSPKYLFRKEGQNVTLSCEQNLNHDAMYWYRQDPGQGLRLIYYSQIVNDFQKGDIAEGYSVSREKKESFPLTVTSAQKNPTAFYLCASSKTSGRAWPYEQYFGPGTRLTVT.

The rearrangement uses TRBV5-1 and TRBJ1-2; D is uncertain. The CDR3 is 14 residues long. V was shortened by 0 bases and J by 3 bases, with 9 bases between the two germline ends. Germline-derived CDR1 and CDR2 are SGHRS and YFSETQ. The DNA of the CDR3 is TGCGCCAGCAGCTTGGAAGGGAGCTACTATGGCTACACCTTC. It specifies CASSLEGSYYGYTF.

This chain uses TRBV5-1 with TRBJ1-2; tentatively, D is TRBD1 (6 bases). Per germline, CDR1 SGHRS and CDR2 YFSETQ. The CDR3 runs to 14 residues. The V end was cut by 2 bases, the J end by 2 bases, with 10 bases between. The CDR3 DNA reads TGCGCCAGCAGCTTACTAGACAGGAACTATGGCTACACCTTC. Its protein product is CASSLLDRNYGYTF. The variable domain in full, with the rest retrieved from reference TRBV5-1 and TRBJ1-2, is KAGVTQTPRYLIKTRGQQVTLSCSPISGHRSVSWYQQTPGQGLQFLFEYFSETQRNKGNFPGRFSGRQFSNSRSEMNVSTLELGDSALYLCASSLLDRNYGYTFGSGTRLTVV.

V gene TRBV10-3 combines with J gene TRBJ2-5, with D possibly TRBD1 on 6 matching bases. The ends were cut back, 2 bases at V and 0 bases at J, with 16 bases in the middle. From germline, CDR1 is ENHRY and CDR2 SYGVKD. The CDR3 contains 17 residues. CDR3 DNA sequence: TGTGCCATCAGTGAGACCCTACAGGGCTCTTACCAAGAGACCCAGTACTTC. As protein: CAISETLQGSYQETQYF.

V and J are TRBV6-5 and TRBJ2-4; D not certain. Germline CDR1 reads MNHEY; CDR2 reads SVGAGI. The CDR3 extends over 13 amino acids. Between the trimmed V and J ends, which lost 0 bases and 6 bases, there was a span of 6 bases. The CDR3 loop is CASSYSMRNIQYF. The CDR3 nucleotides read TGTGCCAGCAGTTACTCAATGAGAAACATTCAGTACTTC.

This chain joins TRBV6-1 and TRBJ1-5; D not certain. The CDR3 is made up of 15 amino acids. V was shortened by 1 base and J by 5 bases, with 12 bases between the two germline ends. Germline assignment: CDR1 MNHNS and CDR2 SASEGT. The CDR3 nucleotides read TGTGCCAGCAGTGAAGAGAGAGGGAGGCATCAGCCCCAGCATTTT. It codes for CASSEERGRHQPQHF.

The rearrangement uses TRBV7-6 and TRBJ1-4, with 8 positions matching TRBD1. V trimming: 5 bases; J trimming: 0 bases; junction bases outside the gene matches: 5. Germline CDR1 is SGHVS and CDR2 is FNYEAQ. The CDR3 is 16 amino acids. CDR3 region: CASSTGQATTNEKLFF. The CDR3, as DNA: TGTGCCAGCAGCACGGGACAGGCGACAACTAATGAAAAACTGTTTTTT.